These 20 T cell receptor beta chains were sequenced from one sample in a study of T cell clonotyping in hematopoietic cell transplantation (dated by TCRdb to the early 2020s). The library was produced with the immunoSEQ multiplex PCR assay. Entries here come from immuneACCESS through TCRdb and include only in-frame sequences with V and J called. Some clones fail to appear in such tables; in the studies checked, an unresolved V gene covers under half of the shortfall, and the cause of the remainder is unknown. For this sample there are 15,000 to 20,000 clones; approximately 87% appear just once. Together, the top ten hold roughly 4.2% of the sample. The time point label on this specimen signifies: 100 days after allo-HCT. This specimen was PBMCs, taken 100 days after allogeneic stem cell transplant. These receptors were obtained from a male patient between 60 and 69 years old who had an allogeneic stem cell transplant from a related donor, so the T cells may come from the graft donor. Some clones in this sample may be carry-over from other donors' samples.

The chain joins TRBV28 to TRBJ2-5; possibly TRBD2 for D (6 bases). This CDR3 spans 15 amino acids. Trimming left V 1 base short and J 2 bases short, with 11 bases between. The germline gives CDR1 MDHEN, CDR2 SYDVKM. Here the CDR3 DNA reads TGTGCCAGCAGTTTATCGGGGACTCGACAAGAGACCCAGTACTTC. Translated, it gives CASSLSGTRQETQYF.

The CDR3 spells CASSLLGFGNSPLHF. DNA of the CDR3: TGTGCCAGCAGCTTACTCGGCTTCGGGAATTCACCCCTCCACTTT. This chain connects TRBV13 to TRBJ1-6, with unresolved D. The germline gives CDR1 PRHDT, CDR2 FYEKMQ (reference sequence). V was pared by 2 bases and J by 7 bases, with 12 bases between. There are 15 residues in the CDR3.

This chain connects TRBV6-1 to TRBJ2-5, with unresolved D. Per germline, CDR1 MNHNS and CDR2 SASEGT. V was trimmed by 1 base and J by 0 bases, leaving 12 bases between them. This CDR3 comprises 16 residues. The CDR3 loop reads CASSEGLGSYQETQYF. CDR3 in DNA: TGTGCCAGCAGTGAAGGATTGGGATCGTACCAAGAGACCCAGTACTTC.

The rearrangement uses TRBV7-2 and TRBJ1-1; tentative D call: TRBD1 (5 bases). V shed 1 base and J shed 7 bases, with 10 bases lying between them. The CDR3 is 13 amino acids. CDR1 and CDR2 (germline): SGHTA, FQGNSA. The CDR3 nucleotides read TGTGCCAGCAGCTTAGGACGGCAGGGTGAAGCTTTCTTT. It translates to CASSLGRQGEAFF.

The chain recombines TRBV6-6 with TRBJ2-7; 8 positions match TRBD1. V shed 7 bases and J 4 bases; nucleotides not matched to a gene: 9. Germline CDR1 and CDR2: MNHNY and SVGAGI (reference sequence). The CDR3 has 14 amino acids. CDR3 in DNA: TGTGCCAGCACCATGGAGGACAGGGCTTACGAGCAGTACTTC. It is translated as CASTMEDRAYEQYF.

V gene TRBV30 combines with J gene TRBJ2-6; D is perhaps TRBD2 (5 bases). V dropped 5 bases and J dropped 4 bases, with 12 bases sitting between them. CDR1 is GTSNPN and CDR2 is SVGIG in the germline V gene (reference sequence). The CDR3 sequence is 14 residues long. CDR3 in DNA: TGTGCCTGGGACCGTTCGGGAGGGGCCAACGTCCTGACTTTC. Encoded protein: CAWDRSGGANVLTF.

V usage is TRBV19 and J usage is TRBJ1-1; 8 nucleotides agree with TRBD1. The CDR3 runs 15 residues. Germline loops: CDR1 LNHDA, CDR2 SQIVND (reference sequence). Unmatched junction bases numbered 13, after V lost 8 bases and J lost 5 bases. The CDR3 DNA is TGTGCCAGTGGAGACAGGGGAAATAGTGGGACTGAAGCTTTCTTT. Its protein is CASGDRGNSGTEAFF.

V is TRBV7-3 and J is TRBJ2-7, with D unresolved. CDR1 SGHTA and CDR2 FQGTGA come from the germline V gene. V lost 10 bases, J lost 7 bases, and 11 bases lay in between. CDR3 length equals 10 residues. CDR3 sequence reads: CATLPREQYF. CDR3 sequence (DNA): TGTGCCACCCTCCCAAGGGAGCAGTACTTC. The full variable domain, completed using reference TRBV7-3 and TRBJ2-7, is GAGVSQTPSNKVTEKGKYVELRCDPISGHTALYWYRQSLGQGPEFLIYFQGTGAADDSGLPNDRFFAVRPEGSVSTLKIQRTERGDSAVYLCATLPREQYFGPGTRLTVT.

This chain joins TRBV30 and TRBJ2-1; 12 nucleotides match TRBD2. V shed 0 bases and J 8 bases; nucleotides not matched to a gene: 5. The CDR3 is made up of 15 amino acids. Germline loops: CDR1 GTSNPN, CDR2 SVGIG (reference sequence). For the CDR3, the DNA is TGTGCCTGGAGTGTGCTAGCGGGGGGGCTGGATGAGCAGTTCTTC. As protein: CAWSVLAGGLDEQFF.

This clone came up a few times. The genes are TRBV7-9 and TRBJ1-1, with a tentative D call TRBD1 (6 bases). The germline V gene encodes CDR1 SEHNR and CDR2 FQNEAQ (reference sequence). This CDR3 is built from 14 residues. V dropped 5 bases and J dropped 3 bases, with 13 bases sitting between them. CDR3 coding DNA: TGTGCCAGCAGCATACAGGGAGGGTACACTGAAGCTTTCTTT. This translates into CASSIQGGYTEAFF.

The V and J genes are TRBV5-6 and TRBJ2-2; 7 bases map to TRBD2. Unmatched junction bases numbered 9, after V lost 2 bases and J lost 8 bases. Germline V gene data show CDR1 as SGHDT and CDR2 as YYEEEE. The CDR3 totals 15 residues. CDR3 sequence: CASSLGARAGGELFF. DNA of the CDR3: TGTGCCAGCAGCTTAGGGGCCCGAGCGGGGGGGGAGCTGTTTTTT.

This chain links TRBV2 with TRBJ1-5; D might be TRBD1 (5 bases). The germline CDR1 and CDR2 sequences are SNHLY and FYNNEI. V lost 5 bases and J 5 bases, leaving 22 bases between the germline ends. The CDR3 runs 17 residues. CDR3 coding DNA: TGTGCCAGCAGTACTCCCGGGGGAGGGACCGTGGATCAGCCCCAGCATTTT. Translating it yields CASSTPGGGTVDQPQHF.

The rearrangement links TRBV28 to TRBJ1-4, with unresolved D. The germline V gene encodes CDR1 MDHEN and CDR2 SYDVKM. Deletions cut 3 bases from V and 8 bases from J, with 7 bases between. The CDR3 runs to 12 residues. The CDR3 region is CASSFSDEKLFF. The CDR3 DNA reads as TGTGCCAGCAGTTTCAGTGACGAAAAACTGTTTTTT.

This clone is classed as medium-sized (0.01 to 0.1%). This chain connects TRBV5-1 to TRBJ2-2; D is perhaps TRBD1 (6 bases). The CDR3 contains 16 residues. V was pared by 4 bases and J by 6 bases, with 19 bases between. Germline CDR1 and CDR2: SGHRS and YFSETQ. The CDR3 here is CASSHKDSGQPGELFF. As DNA, the CDR3 is TGCGCCAGCAGCCATAAGGACAGTGGACAGCCCGGGGAGCTGTTTTTT. Based on the CDR3 plus reference TRBV5-1 and TRBJ2-2, the full variable domain is KAGVTQTPRYLIKTRGQQVTLSCSPISGHRSVSWYQQTPGQGLQFLFEYFSETQRNKGNFPGRFSGRQFSNSRSEMNVSTLELGDSALYLCASSHKDSGQPGELFFGEGSRLTVL.

The V gene is TRBV10-3, the J gene TRBJ2-5; D may be TRBD1 or TRBD2 (5 bases each). Trimming pared 9 bases from V and 1 base from J, leaving 12 bases between. Germline V gene lookup returns CDR1 ENHRY and CDR2 SYGVKD. The CDR3 length is 13 residues. CDR3: CAIARGTQETQYF. CDR3 in DNA: TGTGCCATAGCACGAGGGACCCAAGAGACCCAGTACTTC.

This chain connects TRBV7-3 to TRBJ1-6, with D possibly matching TRBD1 (5 bases). This CDR3 spans 15 amino acids. The ends were cut back, 2 bases at V and 10 bases at J, with 15 bases in the middle. Germline V gene sequence: CDR1 SGHTA, CDR2 FQGTGA. CDR3 DNA sequence: TGTGCCAGCAGCTTAGGGGCAGGAGACGGCTCACCCCTCCACTTT. Translated: CASSLGAGDGSPLHF.

The V and J genes are TRBV7-2 and TRBJ1-1, with 8 bases lining up with TRBD1. Germline V lookup: CDR1 SGHTA, CDR2 FQGNSA. The trim removed 6 bases at V and 8 bases at J, leaving 5 bases unmatched. The CDR3 spans 12 residues. CDR3: CASRQDRGEAFF. Here the CDR3 DNA reads TGTGCCAGCAGGCAAGACAGGGGCGAAGCTTTCTTT.

The chain links TRBV28 to TRBJ2-7; TRBD2 is a possible D gene (6 bases). The CDR3 runs 15 residues. From germline, CDR1 is MDHEN and CDR2 SYDVKM. Trimming took 6 bases from V and 0 from J, leaving 15 bases between them. For the CDR3, the DNA is TGTGCCAGCAGCACCCCGGGACTGTTCTCCTACGAGCAGTACTTC. Its translation: CASSTPGLFSYEQYF.

The V and J genes are TRBV4-2 and TRBJ1-1, with D unclear. In germline, CDR1 is LGHNA, CDR2 YNFKEQ. V gave up 0 bases and J gave up 0 bases, with 8 bases separating them. The CDR3 spans 15 residues. This chain's CDR3 is CASSQETGLNTEAFF. CDR3 nucleotide sequence: TGTGCCAGCAGCCAAGAAACTGGATTGAACACTGAAGCTTTCTTT.

The chain employs TRBV5-1 and TRBJ2-5, with TRBD2 matching over 7 bases. Trimming took 3 bases from V and 0 from J; bases not matched to a gene: 5. The V gene's germline CDR1 is SGHRS and CDR2 YFSETQ. The CDR3 totals 15 residues. CDR3 in DNA: TGCGCCAGCAGCTCGACGACTAGCTACCAAGAGACCCAGTACTTC. The encoded protein is CASSSTTSYQETQYF.